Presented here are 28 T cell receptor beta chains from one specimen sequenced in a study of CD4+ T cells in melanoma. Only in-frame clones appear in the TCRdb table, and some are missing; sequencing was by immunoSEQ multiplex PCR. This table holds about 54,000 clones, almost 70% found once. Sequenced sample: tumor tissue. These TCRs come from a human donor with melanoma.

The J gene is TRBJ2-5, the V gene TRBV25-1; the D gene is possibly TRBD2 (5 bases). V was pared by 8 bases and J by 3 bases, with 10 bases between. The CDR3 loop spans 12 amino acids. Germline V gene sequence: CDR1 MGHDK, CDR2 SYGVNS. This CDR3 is CASGRHKETQYF. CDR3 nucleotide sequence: TGTGCCAGCGGGAGACACAAAGAGACCCAGTACTTC.

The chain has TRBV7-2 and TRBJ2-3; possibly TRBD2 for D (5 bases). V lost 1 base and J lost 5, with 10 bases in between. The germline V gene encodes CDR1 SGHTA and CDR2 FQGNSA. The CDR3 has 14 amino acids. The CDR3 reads CASSLDPGRDTQYF. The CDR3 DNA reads TGTGCCAGCAGCTTAGACCCGGGGAGAGATACGCAGTATTTT.

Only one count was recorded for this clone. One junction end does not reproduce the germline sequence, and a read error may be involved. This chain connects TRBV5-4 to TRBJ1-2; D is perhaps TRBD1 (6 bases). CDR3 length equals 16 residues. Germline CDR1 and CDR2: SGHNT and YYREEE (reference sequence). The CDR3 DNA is TGCGCCAGCAGCCAAGATCGGACAGAAGCTAACTATGGCTACACCTTC. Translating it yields CASSQDRTEANYGYTF.

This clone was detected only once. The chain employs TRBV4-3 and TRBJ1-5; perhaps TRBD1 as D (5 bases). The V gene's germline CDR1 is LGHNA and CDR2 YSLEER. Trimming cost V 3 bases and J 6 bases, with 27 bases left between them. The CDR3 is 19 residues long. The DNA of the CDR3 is TGCGCCAGCAGCCAGAGGCTGTTTTTTGTAGGGGAGCGGACTCAGCCCCAGCATTTT. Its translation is CASSQRLFFVGERTQPQHF.

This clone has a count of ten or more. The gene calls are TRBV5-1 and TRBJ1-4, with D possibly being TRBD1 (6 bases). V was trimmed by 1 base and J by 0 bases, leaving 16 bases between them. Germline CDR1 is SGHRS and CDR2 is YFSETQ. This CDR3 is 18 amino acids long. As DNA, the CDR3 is TGCGCCAGCAGCTTGTGGCAGGGGACCTCTTCAACTAATGAAAAACTGTTTTTT. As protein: CASSLWQGTSSTNEKLFF. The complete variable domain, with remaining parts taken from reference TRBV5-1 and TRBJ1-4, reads KAGVTQTPRYLIKTRGQQVTLSCSPISGHRSVSWYQQTPGQGLQFLFEYFSETQRNKGNFPGRFSGRQFSNSRSEMNVSTLELGDSALYLCASSLWQGTSSTNEKLFFGSGTQLSVL.

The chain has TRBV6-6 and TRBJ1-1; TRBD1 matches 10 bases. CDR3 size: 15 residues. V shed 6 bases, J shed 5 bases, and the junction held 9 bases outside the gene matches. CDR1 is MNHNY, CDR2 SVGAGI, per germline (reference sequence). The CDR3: CASRDRDRGGTEAFF. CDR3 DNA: TGTGCCAGCAGGGACCGGGACAGGGGTGGAACTGAAGCTTTCTTT.

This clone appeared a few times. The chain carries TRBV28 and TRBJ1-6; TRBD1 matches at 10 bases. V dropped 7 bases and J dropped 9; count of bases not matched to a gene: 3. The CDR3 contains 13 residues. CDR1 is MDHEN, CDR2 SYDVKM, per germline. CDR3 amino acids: CASMDRGISPLHF. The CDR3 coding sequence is TGTGCCAGCATGGACAGGGGGATTTCACCCCTCCACTTT. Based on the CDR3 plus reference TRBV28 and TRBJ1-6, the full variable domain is DVKVTQSSRYLVKRTGEKVFLECVQDMDHENMFWYRQDPGLGLRLIYFSYDVKMKEKGDIPEGYSVSREKKERFSLILESASTNQTSMYLCASMDRGISPLHFGNGTRLTVT.

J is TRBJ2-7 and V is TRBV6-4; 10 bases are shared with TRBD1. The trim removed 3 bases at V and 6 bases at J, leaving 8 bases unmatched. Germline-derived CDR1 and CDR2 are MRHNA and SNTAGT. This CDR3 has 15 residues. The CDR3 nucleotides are TGTGCCAGCAGTGAGATTGGGACAGGGGCGGGCGAGCAGTACTTC. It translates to CASSEIGTGAGEQYF.

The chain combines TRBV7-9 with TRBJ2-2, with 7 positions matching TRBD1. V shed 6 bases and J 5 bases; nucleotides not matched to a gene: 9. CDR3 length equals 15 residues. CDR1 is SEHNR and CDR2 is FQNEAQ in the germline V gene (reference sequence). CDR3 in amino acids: CASSPSGGVTGELFF. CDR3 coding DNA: TGTGCCAGCAGTCCCTCAGGGGGTGTTACCGGGGAGCTGTTTTTT.

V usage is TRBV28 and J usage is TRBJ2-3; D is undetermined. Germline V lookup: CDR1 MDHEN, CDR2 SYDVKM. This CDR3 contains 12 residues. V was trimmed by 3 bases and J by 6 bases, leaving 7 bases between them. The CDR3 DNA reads TGTGCCAGCAGTTTCCCCTGGGATACGCAGTATTTT. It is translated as CASSFPWDTQYF.

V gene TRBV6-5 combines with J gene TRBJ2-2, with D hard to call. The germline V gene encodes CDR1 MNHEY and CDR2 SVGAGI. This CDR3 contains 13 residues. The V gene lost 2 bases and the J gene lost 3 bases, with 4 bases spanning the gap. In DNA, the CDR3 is TGTGCCAGCAGTTACAGGGACACCGGGGAGCTGTTTTTT. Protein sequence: CASSYRDTGELFF.

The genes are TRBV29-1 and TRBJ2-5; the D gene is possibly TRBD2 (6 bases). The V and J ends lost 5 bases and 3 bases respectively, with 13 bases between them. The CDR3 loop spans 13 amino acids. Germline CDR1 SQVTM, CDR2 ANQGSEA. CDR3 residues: CSVQEGSKETQYF. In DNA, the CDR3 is TGCAGCGTTCAGGAGGGTTCGAAAGAGACCCAGTACTTC.

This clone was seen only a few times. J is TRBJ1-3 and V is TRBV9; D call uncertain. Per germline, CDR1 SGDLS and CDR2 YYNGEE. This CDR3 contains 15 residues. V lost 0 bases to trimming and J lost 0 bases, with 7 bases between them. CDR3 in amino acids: CASSVESFSGNTIYF. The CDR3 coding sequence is TGTGCCAGCAGCGTAGAATCATTCTCTGGAAACACCATATATTTT.

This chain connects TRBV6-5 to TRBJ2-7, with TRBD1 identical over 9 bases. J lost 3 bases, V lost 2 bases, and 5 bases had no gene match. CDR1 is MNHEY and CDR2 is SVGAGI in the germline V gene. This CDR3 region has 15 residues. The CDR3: CASSYAGTGYYEQYF. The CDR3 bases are TGTGCCAGCAGTTACGCCGGGACAGGGTACTACGAGCAGTACTTC.

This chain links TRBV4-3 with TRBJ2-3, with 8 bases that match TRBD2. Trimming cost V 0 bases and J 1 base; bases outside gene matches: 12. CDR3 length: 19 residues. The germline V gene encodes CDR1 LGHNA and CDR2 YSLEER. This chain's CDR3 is CASSQDLAGGGWGTDTQYF. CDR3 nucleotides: TGCGCCAGCAGCCAAGATCTTGCGGGGGGCGGATGGGGCACAGATACGCAGTATTTT.

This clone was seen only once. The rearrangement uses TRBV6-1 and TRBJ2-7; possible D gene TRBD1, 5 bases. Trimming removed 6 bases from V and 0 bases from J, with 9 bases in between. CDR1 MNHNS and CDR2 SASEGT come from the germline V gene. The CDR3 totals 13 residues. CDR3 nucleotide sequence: TGTGCCAGCAGCGGACAACCCTCCTACGAGCAGTACTTC. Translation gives CASSGQPSYEQYF.

The CDR3 reads CSVRQDRADEQFF. For the CDR3, the DNA is TGCAGCGTGCGACAGGACAGGGCGGATGAGCAGTTCTTC. The V and J genes are TRBV29-1 and TRBJ2-1, with 8 bases lining up with TRBD1. V shed 6 bases, J shed 8 bases, and the junction held 9 bases outside the gene matches. The germline gives CDR1 SQVTM, CDR2 ANQGSEA. This CDR3 is 13 amino acids long.

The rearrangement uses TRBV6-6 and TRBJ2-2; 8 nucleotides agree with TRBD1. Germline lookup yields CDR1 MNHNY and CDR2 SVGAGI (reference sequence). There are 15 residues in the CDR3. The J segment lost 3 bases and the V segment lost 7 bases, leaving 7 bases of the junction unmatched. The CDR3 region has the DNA TGTGCCAGCACCCCAACAGGGGGGTACACCGGGGAGCTGTTTTTT. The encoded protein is CASTPTGGYTGELFF.

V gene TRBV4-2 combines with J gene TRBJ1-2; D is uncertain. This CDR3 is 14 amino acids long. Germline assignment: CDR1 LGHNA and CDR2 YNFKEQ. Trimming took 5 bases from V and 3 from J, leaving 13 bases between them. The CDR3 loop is CASSFHNRDYGYTF. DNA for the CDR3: TGTGCCAGCAGCTTTCACAACCGAGACTATGGCTACACCTTC.

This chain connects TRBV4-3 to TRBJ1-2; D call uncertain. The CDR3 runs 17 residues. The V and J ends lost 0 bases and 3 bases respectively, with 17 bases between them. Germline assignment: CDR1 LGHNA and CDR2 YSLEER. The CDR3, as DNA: TGCGCCAGCAGCCAAGATAAAGTTTTTGGGCCTGACTATGGCTACACCTTC. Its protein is CASSQDKVFGPDYGYTF.

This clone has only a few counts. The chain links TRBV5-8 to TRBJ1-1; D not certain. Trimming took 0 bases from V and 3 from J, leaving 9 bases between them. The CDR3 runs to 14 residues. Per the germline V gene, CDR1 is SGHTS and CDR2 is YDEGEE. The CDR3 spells CASSLAGFYTEAFF. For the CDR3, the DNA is TGTGCCAGCAGCTTGGCAGGCTTTTACACTGAAGCTTTCTTT.

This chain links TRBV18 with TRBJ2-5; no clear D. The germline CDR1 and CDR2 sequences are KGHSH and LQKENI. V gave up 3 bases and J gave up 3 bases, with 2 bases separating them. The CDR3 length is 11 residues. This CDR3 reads CASSPEETQYF. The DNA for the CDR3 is TGTGCCAGCTCACCTGAAGAGACCCAGTACTTC.

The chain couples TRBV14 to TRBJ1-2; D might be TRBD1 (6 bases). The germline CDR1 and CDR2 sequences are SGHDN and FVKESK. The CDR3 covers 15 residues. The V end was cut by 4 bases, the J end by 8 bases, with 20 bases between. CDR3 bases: TGTGCCAGCAGCCCTTCCGTCGGACAGCGCACCGGCTACACCTTC. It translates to CASSPSVGQRTGYTF.

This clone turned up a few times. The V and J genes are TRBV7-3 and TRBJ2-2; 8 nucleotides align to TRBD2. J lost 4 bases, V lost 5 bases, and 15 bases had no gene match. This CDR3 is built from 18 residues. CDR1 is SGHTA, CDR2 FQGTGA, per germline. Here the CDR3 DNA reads TGTGCCAGCAGCCCCCGGATTGAGCGGGGGCTGGGCACCGGGGAGCTGTTTTTT. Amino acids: CASSPRIERGLGTGELFF.

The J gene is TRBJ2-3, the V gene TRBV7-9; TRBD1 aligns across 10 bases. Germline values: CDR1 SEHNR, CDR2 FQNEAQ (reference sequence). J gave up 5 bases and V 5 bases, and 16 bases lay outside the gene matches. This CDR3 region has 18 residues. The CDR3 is CASSPMMSDRGRRDTQYF. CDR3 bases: TGTGCCAGCAGCCCCATGATGTCCGACAGGGGGCGCAGAGATACGCAGTATTTT. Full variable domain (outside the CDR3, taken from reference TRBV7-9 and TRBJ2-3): DTGVSQNPRHKITKRGQNVTFRCDPISEHNRLYWYRQTLGQGPEFLTYFQNEAQLEKSRLLSDRFSAERPKGSFSTLEIQRTEQGDSAMYLCASSPMMSDRGRRDTQYFGPGTRLTVL.

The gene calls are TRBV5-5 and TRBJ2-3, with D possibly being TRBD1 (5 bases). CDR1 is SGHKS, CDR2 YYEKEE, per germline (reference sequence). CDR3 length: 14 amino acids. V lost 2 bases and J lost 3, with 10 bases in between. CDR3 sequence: CASSLYPGTDTQYF. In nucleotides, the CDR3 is TGTGCCAGCAGCTTATATCCAGGGACAGATACGCAGTATTTT.

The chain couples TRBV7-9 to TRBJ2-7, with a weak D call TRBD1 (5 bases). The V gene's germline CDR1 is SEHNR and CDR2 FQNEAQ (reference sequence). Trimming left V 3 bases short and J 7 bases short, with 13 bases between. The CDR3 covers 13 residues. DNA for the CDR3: TGTGCCAGCAGCTTTTCCAGGGCGCGAGAGCAGTACTTC. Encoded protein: CASSFSRAREQYF.

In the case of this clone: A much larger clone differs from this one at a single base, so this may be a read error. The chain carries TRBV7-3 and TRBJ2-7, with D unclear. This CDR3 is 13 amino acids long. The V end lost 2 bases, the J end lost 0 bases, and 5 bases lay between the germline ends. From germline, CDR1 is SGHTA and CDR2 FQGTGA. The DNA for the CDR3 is TGTGCCAGCAGCTTACCTAGCTCCTACGAGCAGTACTTC. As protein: CASSLPSSYEQYF.